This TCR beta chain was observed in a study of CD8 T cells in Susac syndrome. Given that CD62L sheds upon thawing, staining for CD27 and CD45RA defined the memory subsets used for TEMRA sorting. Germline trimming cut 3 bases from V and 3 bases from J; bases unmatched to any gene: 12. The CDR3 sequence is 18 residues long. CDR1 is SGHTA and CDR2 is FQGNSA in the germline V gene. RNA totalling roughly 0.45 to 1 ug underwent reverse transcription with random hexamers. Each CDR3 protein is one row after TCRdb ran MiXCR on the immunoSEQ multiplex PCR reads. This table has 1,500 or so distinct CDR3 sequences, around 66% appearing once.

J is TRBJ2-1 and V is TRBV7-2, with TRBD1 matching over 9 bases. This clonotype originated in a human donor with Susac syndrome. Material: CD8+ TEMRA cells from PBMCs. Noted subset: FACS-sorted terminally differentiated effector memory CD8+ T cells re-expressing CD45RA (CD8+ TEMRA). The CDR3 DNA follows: TGTGCCAGCAGCTTCCTAGGCTCCGGGACAGGGATCTACAATGAGCAGTTCTTC. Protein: CASSFLGSGTGIYNEQFF.